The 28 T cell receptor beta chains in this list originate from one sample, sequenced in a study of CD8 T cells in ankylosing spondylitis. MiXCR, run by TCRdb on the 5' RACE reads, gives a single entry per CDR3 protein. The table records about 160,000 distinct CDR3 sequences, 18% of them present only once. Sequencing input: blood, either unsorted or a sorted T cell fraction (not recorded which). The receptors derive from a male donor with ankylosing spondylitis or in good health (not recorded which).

The CDR3 loop is CASSLAASGSTGQYF. CDR3 nucleotide sequence: TGCGCCAGCAGCTTGGCCGCTAGCGGCTCTACAGGGCAGTACTTC. The chain is built from TRBV5-1 and TRBJ2-7; 7 nucleotides agree with TRBD2. The CDR3 consists of 15 residues. V shed 0 bases, J shed 9 bases, and the junction held 12 bases outside the gene matches. From germline, CDR1 is SGHRS and CDR2 YFSETQ. The full variable domain, in which reference TRBV5-1 and TRBJ2-7 provide the parts outside the CDR3, is KAGVTQTPRYLIKTRGQQVTLSCSPISGHRSVSWYQQTPGQGLQFLFEYFSETQRNKGNFPGRFSGRQFSNSRSEMNVSTLELGDSALYLCASSLAASGSTGQYFGPGTRLTVT.

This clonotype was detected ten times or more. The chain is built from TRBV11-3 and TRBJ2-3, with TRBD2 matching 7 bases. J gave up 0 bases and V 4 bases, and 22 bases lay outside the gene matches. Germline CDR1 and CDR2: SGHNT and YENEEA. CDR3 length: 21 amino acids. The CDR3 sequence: CASSSGLTGRGGSRSTDTQYF. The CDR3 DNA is TGTGCCAGCAGCTCGGGACTCACAGGTCGTGGCGGGAGCCGTAGCACAGATACGCAGTATTTT.

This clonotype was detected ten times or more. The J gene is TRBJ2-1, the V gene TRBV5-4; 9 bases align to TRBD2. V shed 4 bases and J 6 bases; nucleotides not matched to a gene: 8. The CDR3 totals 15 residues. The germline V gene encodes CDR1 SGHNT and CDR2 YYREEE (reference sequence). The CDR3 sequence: CASSLVAGALNEQFF. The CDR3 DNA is TGTGCCAGCAGCCTCGTAGCGGGAGCTCTCAATGAGCAGTTCTTC.

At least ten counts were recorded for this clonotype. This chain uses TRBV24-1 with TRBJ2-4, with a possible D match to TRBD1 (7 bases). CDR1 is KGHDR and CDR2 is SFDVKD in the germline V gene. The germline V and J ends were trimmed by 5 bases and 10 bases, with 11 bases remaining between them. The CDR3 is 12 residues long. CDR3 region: CATSATGRIQYF. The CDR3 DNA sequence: TGTGCCACCAGTGCGACAGGGAGGATTCAGTACTTC.

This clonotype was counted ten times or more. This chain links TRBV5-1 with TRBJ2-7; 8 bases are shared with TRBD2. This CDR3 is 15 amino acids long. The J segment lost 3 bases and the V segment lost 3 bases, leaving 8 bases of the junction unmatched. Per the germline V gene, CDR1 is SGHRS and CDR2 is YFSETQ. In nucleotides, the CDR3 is TGCGCCAGCAGCTCCCTCGGGGGGGAAATCTACGAGCAGTACTTC. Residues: CASSSLGGEIYEQYF.

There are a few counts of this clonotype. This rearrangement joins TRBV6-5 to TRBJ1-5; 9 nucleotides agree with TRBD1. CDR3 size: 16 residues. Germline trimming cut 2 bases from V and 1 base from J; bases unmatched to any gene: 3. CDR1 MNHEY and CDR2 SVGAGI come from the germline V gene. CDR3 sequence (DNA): TGTGCCAGCAGTTACCCAGGACAGGGGAGCAATCAGCCCCAGCATTTT. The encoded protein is CASSYPGQGSNQPQHF.

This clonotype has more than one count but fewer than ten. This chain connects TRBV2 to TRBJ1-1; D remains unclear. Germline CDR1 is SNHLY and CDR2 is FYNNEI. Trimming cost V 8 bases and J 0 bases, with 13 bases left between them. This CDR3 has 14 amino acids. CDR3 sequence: CASELEALNTEAFF. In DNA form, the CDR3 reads TGTGCCAGCGAGCTAGAGGCCCTGAACACTGAAGCTTTCTTT.

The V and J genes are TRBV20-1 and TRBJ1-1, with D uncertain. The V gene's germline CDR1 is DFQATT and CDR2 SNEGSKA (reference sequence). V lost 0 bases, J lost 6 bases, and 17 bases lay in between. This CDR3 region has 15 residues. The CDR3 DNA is TGCAGTGCTAGAGATCCCACTGAGGCTTGGGCTGAAGCTTTCTTT. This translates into CSARDPTEAWAEAFF.

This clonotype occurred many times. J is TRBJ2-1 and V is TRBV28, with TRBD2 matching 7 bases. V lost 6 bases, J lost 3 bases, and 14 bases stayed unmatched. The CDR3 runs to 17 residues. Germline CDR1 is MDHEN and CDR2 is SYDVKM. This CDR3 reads CASRPSRAGAGYNEQFF. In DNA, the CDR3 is TGTGCCAGCAGGCCCTCACGGGCGGGAGCGGGCTACAATGAGCAGTTCTTC.

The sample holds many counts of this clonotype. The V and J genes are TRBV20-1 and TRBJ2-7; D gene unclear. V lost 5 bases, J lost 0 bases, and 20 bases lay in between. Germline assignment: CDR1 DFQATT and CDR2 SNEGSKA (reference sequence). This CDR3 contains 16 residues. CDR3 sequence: CSAQRSGQSSSYEQYF. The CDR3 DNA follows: TGCAGTGCTCAGAGGTCTGGGCAGTCAAGCTCCTACGAGCAGTACTTC.

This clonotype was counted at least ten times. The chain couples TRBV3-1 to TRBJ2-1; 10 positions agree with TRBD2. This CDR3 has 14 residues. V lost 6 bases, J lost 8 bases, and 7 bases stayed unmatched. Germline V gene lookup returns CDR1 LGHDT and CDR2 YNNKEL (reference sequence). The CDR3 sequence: CASRPSGSRDEQFF. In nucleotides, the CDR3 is TGTGCCAGCAGGCCTAGCGGGAGTAGGGATGAGCAGTTCTTC.

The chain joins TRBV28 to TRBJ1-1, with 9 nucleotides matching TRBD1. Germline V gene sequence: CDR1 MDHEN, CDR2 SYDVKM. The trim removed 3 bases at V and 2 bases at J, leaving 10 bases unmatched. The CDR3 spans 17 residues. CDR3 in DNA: TGTGCCAGCAGTTTCGCCGGGACAGGGAAATTTAACACTGAAGCTTTCTTT. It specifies CASSFAGTGKFNTEAFF.

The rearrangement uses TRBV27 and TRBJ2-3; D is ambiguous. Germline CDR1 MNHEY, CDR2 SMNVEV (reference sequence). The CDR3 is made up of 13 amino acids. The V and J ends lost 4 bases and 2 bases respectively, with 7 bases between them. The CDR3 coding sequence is TGTGCCAGCAGTTCCCTCTTCACAGATACGCAGTATTTT. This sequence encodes CASSSLFTDTQYF.

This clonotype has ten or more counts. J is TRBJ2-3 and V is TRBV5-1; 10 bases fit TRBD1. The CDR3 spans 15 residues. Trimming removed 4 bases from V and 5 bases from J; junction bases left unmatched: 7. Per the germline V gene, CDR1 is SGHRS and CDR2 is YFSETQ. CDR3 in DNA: TGCGCCAGCAGCACGACAGGGGGCGCGGGAGATACGCAGTATTTT. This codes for CASSTTGGAGDTQYF.

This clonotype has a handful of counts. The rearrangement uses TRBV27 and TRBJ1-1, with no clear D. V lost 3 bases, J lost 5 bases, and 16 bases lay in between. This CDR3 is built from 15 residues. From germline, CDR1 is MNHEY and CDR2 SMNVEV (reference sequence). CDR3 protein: CASSLDPGGGTEAFF. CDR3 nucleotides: TGTGCCAGCAGTTTGGATCCAGGAGGAGGTACTGAAGCTTTCTTT.

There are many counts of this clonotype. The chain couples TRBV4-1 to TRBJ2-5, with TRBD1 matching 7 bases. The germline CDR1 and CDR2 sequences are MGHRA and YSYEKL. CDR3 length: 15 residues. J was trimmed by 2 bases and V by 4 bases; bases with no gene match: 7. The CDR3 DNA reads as TGCGCCAGCAGCCCCCACAGGGGCCCTCAAGAGACCCAGTACTTC. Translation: CASSPHRGPQETQYF.

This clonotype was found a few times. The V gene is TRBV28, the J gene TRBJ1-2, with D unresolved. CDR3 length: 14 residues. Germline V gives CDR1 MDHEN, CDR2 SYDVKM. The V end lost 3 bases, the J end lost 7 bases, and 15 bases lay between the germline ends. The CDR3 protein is CASSFSGYYGGYTF. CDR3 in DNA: TGTGCCAGCAGTTTCTCGGGTTACTATGGTGGCTACACCTTC.

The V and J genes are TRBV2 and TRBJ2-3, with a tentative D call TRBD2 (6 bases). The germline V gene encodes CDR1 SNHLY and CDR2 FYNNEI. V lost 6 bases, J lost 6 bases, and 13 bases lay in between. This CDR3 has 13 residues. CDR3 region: CASRDPLADTQYF. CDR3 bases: TGTGCCAGCAGGGACCCCCTAGCGGATACGCAGTATTTT.

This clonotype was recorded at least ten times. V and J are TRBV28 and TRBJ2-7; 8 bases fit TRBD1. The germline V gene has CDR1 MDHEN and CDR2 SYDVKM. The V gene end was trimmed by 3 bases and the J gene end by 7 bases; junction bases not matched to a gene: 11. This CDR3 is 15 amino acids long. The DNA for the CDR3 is TGTGCCAGCAGTTTGGTGGACAGGGAAGGTGGTGAGCAGTACTTC. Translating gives CASSLVDREGGEQYF.

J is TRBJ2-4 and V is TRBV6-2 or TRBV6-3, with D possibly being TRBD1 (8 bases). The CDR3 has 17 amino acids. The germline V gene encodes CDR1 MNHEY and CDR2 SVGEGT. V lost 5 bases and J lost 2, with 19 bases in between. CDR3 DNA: TGTGCCAGCAGTCGAGCTAGCGGACAGGGTACCAAAAACATTCAGTACTTC. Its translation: CASSRASGQGTKNIQYF.

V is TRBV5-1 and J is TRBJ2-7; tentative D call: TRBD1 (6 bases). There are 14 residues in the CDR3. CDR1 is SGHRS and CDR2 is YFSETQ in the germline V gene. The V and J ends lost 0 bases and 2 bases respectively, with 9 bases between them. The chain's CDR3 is CASSLGDRPYEQYF. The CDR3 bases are TGCGCCAGCAGCTTGGGCGACAGGCCCTACGAGCAGTACTTC.

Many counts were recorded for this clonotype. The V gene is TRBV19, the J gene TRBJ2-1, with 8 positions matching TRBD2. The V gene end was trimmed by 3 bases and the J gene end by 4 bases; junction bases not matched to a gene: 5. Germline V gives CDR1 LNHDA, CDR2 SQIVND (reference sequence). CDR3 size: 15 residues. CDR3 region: CASSIQAGDYNEQFF. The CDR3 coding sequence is TGTGCCAGTAGTATTCAAGCGGGAGATTACAATGAGCAGTTCTTC.

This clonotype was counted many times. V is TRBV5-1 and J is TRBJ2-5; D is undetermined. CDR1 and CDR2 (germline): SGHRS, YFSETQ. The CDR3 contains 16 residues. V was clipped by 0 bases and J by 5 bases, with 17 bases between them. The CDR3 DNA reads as TGCGCCAGCAGCTTGGCGGTCAGTAACAAAAGGGAGACCCAGTACTTC. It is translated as CASSLAVSNKRETQYF.

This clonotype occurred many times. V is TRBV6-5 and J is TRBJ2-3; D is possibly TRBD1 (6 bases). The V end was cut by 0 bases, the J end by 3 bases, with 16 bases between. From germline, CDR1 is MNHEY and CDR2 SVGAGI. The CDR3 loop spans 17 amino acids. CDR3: CASSYSFQGWETDTQYF. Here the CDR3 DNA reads TGTGCCAGCAGTTACTCCTTCCAGGGGTGGGAGACAGATACGCAGTATTTT.

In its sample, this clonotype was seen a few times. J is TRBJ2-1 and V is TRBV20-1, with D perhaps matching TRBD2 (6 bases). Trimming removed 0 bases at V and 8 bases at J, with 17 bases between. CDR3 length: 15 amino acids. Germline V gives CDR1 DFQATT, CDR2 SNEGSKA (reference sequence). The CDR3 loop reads CSARDRVGSIHEQFF. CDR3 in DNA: TGCAGTGCTAGAGATCGGGTCGGGAGCATACATGAGCAGTTCTTC.

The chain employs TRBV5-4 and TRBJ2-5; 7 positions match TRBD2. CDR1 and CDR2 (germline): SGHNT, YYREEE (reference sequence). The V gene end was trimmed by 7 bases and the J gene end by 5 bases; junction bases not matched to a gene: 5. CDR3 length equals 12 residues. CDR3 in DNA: TGTGCCAGCTCCTCGCGGGGGGAGACCCAGTACTTC. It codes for CASSSRGETQYF.

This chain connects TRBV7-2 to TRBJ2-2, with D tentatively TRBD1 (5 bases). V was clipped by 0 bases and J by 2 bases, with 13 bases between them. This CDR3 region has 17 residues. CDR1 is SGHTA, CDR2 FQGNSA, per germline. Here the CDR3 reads CASSLAPGQGNTGELFF. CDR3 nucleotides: TGTGCCAGCAGCTTAGCGCCAGGGCAAGGAAACACCGGGGAGCTGTTTTTT.

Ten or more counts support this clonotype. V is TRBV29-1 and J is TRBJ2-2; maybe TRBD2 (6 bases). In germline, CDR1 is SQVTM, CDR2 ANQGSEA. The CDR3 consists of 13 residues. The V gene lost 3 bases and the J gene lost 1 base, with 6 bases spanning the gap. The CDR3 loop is CSVDGRNTGELFF. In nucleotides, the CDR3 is TGCAGCGTTGACGGGAGGAACACCGGGGAGCTGTTTTTT.